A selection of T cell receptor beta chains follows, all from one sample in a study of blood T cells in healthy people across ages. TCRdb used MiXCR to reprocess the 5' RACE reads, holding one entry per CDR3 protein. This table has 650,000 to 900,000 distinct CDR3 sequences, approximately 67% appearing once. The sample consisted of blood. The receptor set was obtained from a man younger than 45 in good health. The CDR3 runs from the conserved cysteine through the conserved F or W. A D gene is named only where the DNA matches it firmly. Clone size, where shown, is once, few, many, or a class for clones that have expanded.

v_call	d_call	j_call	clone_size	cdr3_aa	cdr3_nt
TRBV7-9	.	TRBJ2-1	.	CASIRGRGPGNEQFF	TGTGCCAGCATCCGGGGGCGGGGGCCGGGGAATGAGCAGTTCTTC
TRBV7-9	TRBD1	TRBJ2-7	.	CASSQDRGQYEQYF	TGTGCCAGCAGTCAGGACAGGGGGCAGTACGAGCAGTACTTC
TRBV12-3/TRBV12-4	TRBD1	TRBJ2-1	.	CATYRGQGEQFF	TGTGCCACCTACAGGGGGCAAGGTGAGCAGTTCTTC
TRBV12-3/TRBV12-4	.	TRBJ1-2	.	CASSSTADYGYTF	TGTGCCAGCAGCTCGACAGCCGACTATGGCTACACCTTC
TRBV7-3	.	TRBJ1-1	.	CASSSNGVEAFF	TGTGCCAGCAGCTCAAACGGGGTTGAAGCTTTCTTT
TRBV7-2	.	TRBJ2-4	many	CASSLERVVGAIQYF	TGTGCCAGCAGCTTAGAGCGCGTTGTGGGCGCCATTCAGTACTTC
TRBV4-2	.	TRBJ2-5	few	CASSPEGTAQETQYF	TGTGCCAGCAGCCCCGAGGGAACGGCCCAAGAGACCCAGTACTTC
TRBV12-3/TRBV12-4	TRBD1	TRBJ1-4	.	CASSFGRGANEKLFF	TGTGCCAGCAGTTTCGGCAGGGGGGCTAATGAAAAACTGTTTTTT
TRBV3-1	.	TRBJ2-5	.	CASSRAEGGETQYF	TGTGCCAGCAGCCGAGCCGAGGGAGGCGAGACCCAGTACTTC
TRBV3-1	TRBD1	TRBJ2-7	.	CASSQEGQARSYEQYF	TGTGCCAGCAGCCAAGAAGGACAGGCCCGCTCCTACGAGCAGTACTTC
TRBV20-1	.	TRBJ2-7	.	CSARDGGLGYEQYF	TGCAGTGCTAGAGATGGGGGGCTGGGCTACGAGCAGTACTTC
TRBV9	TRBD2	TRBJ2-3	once	CASSEHPGGERSADTQYF	TGTGCCAGCAGCGAACACCCTGGGGGGGAGAGGTCCGCAGATACGCAGTATTTT
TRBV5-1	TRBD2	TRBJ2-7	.	CASSFEGLAYEQYF	TGCGCCAGCAGCTTTGAGGGACTAGCCTACGAGCAGTACTTC
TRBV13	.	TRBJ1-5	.	CASSPGRAQPQHF	TGTGCCAGCAGCCCAGGGAGGGCTCAGCCCCAGCATTTT
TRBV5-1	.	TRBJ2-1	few	CASSFRGQKPYNEQFF	TGCGCCAGCAGCTTCCGGGGCCAAAAGCCCTACAATGAGCAGTTCTTC
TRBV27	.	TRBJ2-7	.	CASSQTGNPYEQYF	TGTGCCAGTAGTCAAACAGGGAACCCCTACGAGCAGTACTTC
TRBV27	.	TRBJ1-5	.	CASSWGGGQPQHF	TGTGCCAGCAGTTGGGGTGGAGGTCAGCCCCAGCATTTT
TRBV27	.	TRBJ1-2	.	CASSVSTIGSYTF	TGTGCCAGCAGTGTGAGTACGATTGGGAGCTACACCTTC
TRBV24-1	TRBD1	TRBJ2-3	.	CATSDWTGSDTQYF	TGTGCCACCAGTGATTGGACAGGGTCAGATACGCAGTATTTT
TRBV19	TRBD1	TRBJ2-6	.	CASSGTGFSGANVLTF	TGTGCCAGTAGTGGGACAGGGTTTTCTGGGGCCAACGTCCTGACTTTC
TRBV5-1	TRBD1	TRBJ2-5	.	CASRRDRFGTQYF	TGCGCCAGCAGACGGGACAGGTTCGGGACCCAGTACTTC
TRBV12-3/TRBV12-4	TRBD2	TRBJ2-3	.	CASRKRGSGGTTDTQYF	TGTGCCAGCAGAAAGAGGGGTAGCGGGGGCACCACAGATACGCAGTATTTT
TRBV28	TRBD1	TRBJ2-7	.	CASRHTGDGEQYF	TGTGCCAGCAGGCATACAGGGGACGGCGAGCAGTACTTC
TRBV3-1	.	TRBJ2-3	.	CASSQRRTDTQYF	TGTGCCAGCAGCCAACGGCGCACAGATACGCAGTATTTT
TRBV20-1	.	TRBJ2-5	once	CSVSGGARETQYF	TGCAGTGTATCTGGGGGGGCCCGAGAGACCCAGTACTTC
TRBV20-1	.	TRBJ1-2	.	CSARVKSANNYGYTF	TGCAGCGCTAGAGTAAAGTCCGCGAATAACTATGGCTACACCTTC
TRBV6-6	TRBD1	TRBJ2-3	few	CASSYPGTGGADTQYF	TGTGCCAGCAGTTACCCCGGGACAGGGGGCGCAGATACGCAGTATTTT
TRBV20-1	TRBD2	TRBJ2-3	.	CSALSGGFTDTQYF	TGCAGTGCTCTTAGCGGGGGTTTCACAGATACGCAGTATTTT
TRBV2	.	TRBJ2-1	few	CASSDSRYNEQFF	TGTGCCAGCAGTGACTCCAGATACAATGAGCAGTTCTTC
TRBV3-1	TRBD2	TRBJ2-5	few	CASSPLLAGGRETQYF	TGTGCCAGCAGCCCGTTACTAGCGGGGGGCCGGGAGACCCAGTACTTC
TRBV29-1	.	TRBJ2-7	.	CSVEGGPGIYEQYF	TGCAGCGTAGAAGGCGGCCCCGGGATCTACGAGCAGTACTTC
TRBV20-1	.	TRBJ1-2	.	CSARWGPLANYGYTF	TGCAGTGCTAGATGGGGCCCTTTAGCTAACTATGGCTACACCTTC
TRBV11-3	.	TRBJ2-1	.	CASSSTITSGAYNEQFF	TGTGCCAGCAGCTCCACTATAACTAGTGGAGCCTACAATGAGCAGTTCTTC
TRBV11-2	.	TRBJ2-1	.	CASSLEPASYNEQFF	TGTGCCAGCAGCTTAGAGCCGGCTTCCTACAATGAGCAGTTCTTC
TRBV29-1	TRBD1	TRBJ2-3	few	CSVEDLRDRGRVDTQYF	TGCAGCGTCGAAGACCTCCGGGACAGGGGGCGCGTGGATACGCAGTATTTT
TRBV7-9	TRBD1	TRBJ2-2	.	CASSPPDRGQNTGELFF	TGTGCCAGCAGCCCCCCCGACAGGGGGCAAAACACCGGGGAGCTGTTTTTT
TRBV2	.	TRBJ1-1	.	CASSVWGSMNTEAFF	TGTGCCAGCAGTGTTTGGGGTTCCATGAACACTGAAGCTTTCTTT
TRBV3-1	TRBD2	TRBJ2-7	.	CASSYGTSGYYEQYF	TGTGCCAGCAGCTACGGGACTAGCGGATACTACGAGCAGTACTTC
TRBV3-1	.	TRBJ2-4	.	CASSQAYGQSPKNIQYF	TGTGCCAGCAGCCAAGCTTATGGACAGTCCCCCAAAAACATTCAGTACTTC
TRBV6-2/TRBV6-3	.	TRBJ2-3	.	CASYNPTRDSTDTQYF	TGTGCCAGCTATAACCCCACGCGGGATAGCACAGATACGCAGTATTTT
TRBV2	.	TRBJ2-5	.	CASSESWGETQYF	TGTGCCAGCAGTGAATCCTGGGGGGAGACCCAGTACTTC
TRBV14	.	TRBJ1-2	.	CASSQDRFGYTF	TGTGCCAGCAGCCAAGATCGCTTTGGCTACACCTTC
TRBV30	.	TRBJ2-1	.	CAWRVGYNEQFF	TGTGCCTGGAGGGTGGGCTACAATGAGCAGTTCTTC
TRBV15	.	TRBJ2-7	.	CATSREGGQGIHEQYF	TGTGCCACCAGCAGAGAGGGAGGTCAGGGTATCCACGAGCAGTACTTC
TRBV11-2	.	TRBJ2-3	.	CASSRGRPVDTQYF	TGTGCCAGCAGCCGCGGACGACCCGTAGATACGCAGTATTTT
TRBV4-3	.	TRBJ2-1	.	CASSQEAYSYNEQFF	TGCGCCAGCAGCCAAGAAGCGTACTCCTACAATGAGCAGTTCTTC
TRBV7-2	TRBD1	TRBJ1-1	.	CASSSLRGRMNTEAFF	TGTGCCAGCAGCTCCCTCAGGGGGAGGATGAACACTGAAGCTTTCTTT
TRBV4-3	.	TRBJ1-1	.	CASSQEVDTEAFF	TGCGCCAGCAGCCAGGAAGTCGACACTGAAGCTTTCTTT
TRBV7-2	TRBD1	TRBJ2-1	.	CASSFTRTGGGDEQFF	TGTGCCAGCAGCTTTACCCGGACAGGGGGGGGCGATGAGCAGTTCTTC
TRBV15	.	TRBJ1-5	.	CATSREISNQPQHF	TGTGCCACCAGCAGAGAGATATCCAATCAGCCCCAGCATTTT
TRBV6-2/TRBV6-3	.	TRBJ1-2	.	CASSDPGHRDTF	TGTGCCAGCAGTGATCCGGGACACAGAGACACCTTC
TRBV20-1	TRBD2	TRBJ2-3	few	CSASGGSTTSTDTQYF	TGCAGTGCTAGCGGGGGGTCCACAACTAGCACAGATACGCAGTATTTT
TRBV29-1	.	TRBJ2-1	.	CSVPSYNEQFF	TGTAGCGTCCCCAGTTACAATGAGCAGTTCTTC
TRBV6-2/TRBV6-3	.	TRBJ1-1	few	CASSYLNTEAFF	TGTGCCAGCAGTTATTTGAACACTGAAGCTTTCTTT
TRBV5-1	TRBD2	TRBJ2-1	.	CASSLATGTSGGAYEQFF	TGCGCCAGCAGCTTGGCGACCGGGACTAGCGGGGGGGCGTATGAGCAGTTCTTC
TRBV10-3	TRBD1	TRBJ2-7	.	CAITYQGAVDEQYF	TGTGCCATCACTTATCAGGGGGCAGTCGATGAGCAGTACTTC
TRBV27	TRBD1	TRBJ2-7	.	CASSSFSRGPYEQYF	TGTGCCAGCAGTTCATTTTCCAGGGGGCCCTACGAGCAGTACTTC
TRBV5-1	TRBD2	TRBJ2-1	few	CASSLESTSYQYNEQFF	TGCGCCAGCAGCTTGGAGTCGACTAGCTACCAATACAATGAGCAGTTCTTC
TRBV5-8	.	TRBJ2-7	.	CASSLLRHYEQYF	TGTGCCAGCAGCTTATTACGGCACTACGAGCAGTACTTC